These 10 T cell receptor beta chains share one sample of origin, sequenced in a study of CD8 T cells in ankylosing spondylitis. TCRdb re-called the 5' RACE reads through MiXCR, storing one row per CDR3 protein. The repertoire holds about 310,000 distinct CDR3 sequences, with less than 25% as singletons. Material for sequencing was blood, either unsorted or a sorted T cell fraction (not recorded which). These receptors were obtained from a female donor with ankylosing spondylitis or in good health (not recorded which).

This clonotype appeared a few times. The chain combines TRBV5-3 with TRBJ2-1, with D perhaps matching TRBD2 (6 bases). TRBV5-3 falls under the ORF class, with uncertain function. Trimming pared 0 bases from V and 0 bases from J, leaving 7 bases between. The CDR3 runs 15 residues. CDR3 sequence: CARSLEGGSYNEQFF. In nucleotides, the CDR3 is TGTGCCAGAAGCTTGGAGGGAGGCTCCTACAATGAGCAGTTCTTC.

This clonotype was observed many times. The chain has TRBV20-1 and TRBJ1-6; TRBD1 is a possible D gene (5 bases). V gave up 6 bases and J gave up 7 bases, with 16 bases separating them. There are 14 residues in the CDR3. The germline V gene has CDR1 DFQATT and CDR2 SNEGSKA (reference sequence). The CDR3 DNA reads TGCAGTGCGCTGGCAGGGCCAAGAAATTCACCCCTCCACTTT. Amino acid sequence: CSALAGPRNSPLHF.

This clonotype was seen only a few times. The chain joins TRBV24-1 to TRBJ1-2; unclear D gene. V shed 4 bases and J shed 4 bases, with 15 bases lying between them. The germline gives CDR1 KGHDR, CDR2 SFDVKD. This CDR3 has 15 residues. The CDR3 DNA reads TGTGCCACCAGTGACCAACGACAAGGCCGCTATGGCTACACCTTC. Translated: CATSDQRQGRYGYTF.

This clonotype was observed a few times. The rearrangement joins TRBV15 to TRBJ2-3, with TRBD1 as a possible D gene (5 bases). CDR3 size: 18 residues. Per germline, CDR1 LNHNV and CDR2 YYDKDF (reference sequence). Trimming left V 0 bases short and J 2 bases short, with 18 bases between. Written as DNA, the CDR3 is TGTGCCACCAGCAGAGATCTTTCGGGCAGGGCCTCCACAGATACGCAGTATTTT. It encodes CATSRDLSGRASTDTQYF.

V gene TRBV7-6 combines with J gene TRBJ2-1; unclear D gene. Germline loops: CDR1 SGHVS, CDR2 FNYEAQ. The CDR3 is made up of 19 amino acids. Deletions cut 2 bases from V and 6 bases from J, with 26 bases between. CDR3 nucleotide sequence: TGTGCCAGCAGCTTAAAGCTTGCGACCCAGGTTCTGGCAGGCAATGAGCAGTTCTTC. Encoded protein: CASSLKLATQVLAGNEQFF.

This clonotype was recorded at least ten times. The chain is built from TRBV20-1 and TRBJ2-7; 11 bases align to TRBD2. Germline V gives CDR1 DFQATT, CDR2 SNEGSKA (reference sequence). The V and J ends lost 6 bases and 1 base, in that order; junction bases with no gene match: 5. The CDR3 extends over 14 amino acids. The DNA of the CDR3 is TGCAGTGCATATACTAGCGGGAGATCCTACGAGCAGTACTTC. Encoded protein: CSAYTSGRSYEQYF.

This clonotype was seen only a few times. V usage is TRBV9 and J usage is TRBJ1-2, with TRBD1 matching 7 bases. This CDR3 has 15 amino acids. Germline trimming cut 0 bases from V and 5 bases from J; bases unmatched to any gene: 7. From germline, CDR1 is SGDLS and CDR2 YYNGEE. The CDR3: CASSVDWTGLYGYTF. CDR3 bases: TGTGCCAGCAGCGTAGATTGGACAGGCTTATATGGCTACACCTTC.

The chain is built from TRBV12-3 or TRBV12-4 and TRBJ1-2; D uncertain. The CDR3 is 15 residues long. With 5 bases removed from V and 4 bases from J, the gap between germline ends came to 17 bases. CDR3 amino acids: CASSRPGNPSYGYTF. CDR3 in DNA: TGTGCCAGCAGTCGCCCTGGAAACCCTAGCTATGGCTACACCTTC.

The chain uses TRBV27 and TRBJ2-3, with unresolved D. Trimming removed 4 bases at V and 6 bases at J, with 5 bases between. The CDR3 runs 11 residues. CDR1 is MNHEY, CDR2 SMNVEV, per germline (reference sequence). The CDR3 region is CASSYYDTQYF. As DNA, the CDR3 is TGTGCCAGCAGTTACTATGATACGCAGTATTTT.

This clonotype came up a few times. This chain uses TRBV5-1 with TRBJ2-7, with D unresolved. V gave up 0 bases and J gave up 0 bases, with 10 bases separating them. The germline gives CDR1 SGHRS, CDR2 YFSETQ. The CDR3 extends over 15 amino acids. The CDR3 sequence is CASSLDPLSSYEQYF. CDR3 DNA: TGCGCCAGCAGCTTGGACCCCTTAAGCTCCTACGAGCAGTACTTC.